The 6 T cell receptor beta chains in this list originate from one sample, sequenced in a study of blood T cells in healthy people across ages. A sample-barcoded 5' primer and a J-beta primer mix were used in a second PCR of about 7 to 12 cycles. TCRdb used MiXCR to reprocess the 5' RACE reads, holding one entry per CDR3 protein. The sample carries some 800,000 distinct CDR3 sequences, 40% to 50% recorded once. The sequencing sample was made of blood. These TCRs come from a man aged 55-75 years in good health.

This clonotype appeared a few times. Here the CDR3 reads CASSVAGPPGGIQYF. The CDR3 DNA is TGTGCCAGCAGCGTAGCAGGTCCCCCGGGGGGCATTCAGTACTTC. This rearrangement joins TRBV9 to TRBJ2-4, with 7 bases that match TRBD2. Germline trimming cut 0 bases from V and 9 bases from J; bases unmatched to any gene: 9. CDR1 and CDR2 (germline): SGDLS, YYNGEE. This CDR3 is 15 amino acids long. Complete variable domain (other parts from reference TRBV9 and TRBJ2-4): DSGVTQTPKHLITATGQRVTLRCSPRSGDLSVYWYQQSLDQGLQFLIQYYNGEERAKGNILERFSAQQFPDLHSELNLSSLELGDSALYFCASSVAGPPGGIQYFGAGTRLSVL.

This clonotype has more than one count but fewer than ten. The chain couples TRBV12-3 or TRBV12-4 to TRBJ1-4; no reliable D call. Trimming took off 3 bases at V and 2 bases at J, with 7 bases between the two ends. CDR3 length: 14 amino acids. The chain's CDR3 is CASSFMATNEKLFF. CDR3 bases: TGTGCCAGCAGTTTCATGGCGACTAATGAAAAACTGTTTTTT.

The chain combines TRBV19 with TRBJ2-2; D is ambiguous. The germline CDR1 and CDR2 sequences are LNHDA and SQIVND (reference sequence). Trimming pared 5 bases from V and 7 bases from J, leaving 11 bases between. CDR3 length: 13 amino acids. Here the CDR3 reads CASSFQSVGELFF. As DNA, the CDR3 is TGTGCCAGTAGTTTCCAGTCGGTCGGGGAGCTGTTTTTT. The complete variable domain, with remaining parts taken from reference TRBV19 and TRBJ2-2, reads DGGITQSPKYLFRKEGQNVTLSCEQNLNHDAMYWYRQDPGQGLRLIYYSQIVNDFQKGDIAEGYSVSREKKESFPLTVTSAQKNPTAFYLCASSFQSVGELFFGEGSRLTVL.

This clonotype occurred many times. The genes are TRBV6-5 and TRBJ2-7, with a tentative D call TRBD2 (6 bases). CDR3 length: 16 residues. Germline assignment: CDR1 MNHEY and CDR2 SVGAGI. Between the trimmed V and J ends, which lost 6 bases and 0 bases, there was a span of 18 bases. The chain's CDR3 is CASSPNRAGSSYEQYF. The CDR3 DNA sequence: TGTGCCAGCAGCCCAAACCGGGCGGGGAGCTCCTACGAGCAGTACTTC.

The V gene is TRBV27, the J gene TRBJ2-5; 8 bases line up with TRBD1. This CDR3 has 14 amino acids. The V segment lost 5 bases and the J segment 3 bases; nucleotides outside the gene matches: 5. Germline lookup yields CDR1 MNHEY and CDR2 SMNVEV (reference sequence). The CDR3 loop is CASSKTGAEETQYF. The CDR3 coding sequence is TGTGCCAGCAGTAAGACAGGGGCCGAAGAGACCCAGTACTTC.

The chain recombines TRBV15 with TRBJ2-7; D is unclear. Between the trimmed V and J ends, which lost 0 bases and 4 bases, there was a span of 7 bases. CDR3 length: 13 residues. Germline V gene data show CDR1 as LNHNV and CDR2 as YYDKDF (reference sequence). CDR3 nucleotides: TGTGCCACCAGCAGAGATAACGAATACGAGCAGTACTTC. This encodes CATSRDNEYEQYF.